The T cell receptor (beta chain) described here comes from a study of early T cells in non-severe SARS-CoV-2 infection. Study information: Sequencing used unsorted whole-blood bulk RNA, so chains lack pairing.

Study-wide findings and caveats: VDJdb matching skewed toward anti-spike CD8 responses, missing private and CD4 specificities.

V lost 4 bases and J 8 bases, leaving 15 bases between the germline ends. The germline CDR1 and CDR2 sequences are SGHRS and YFSETQ. The CDR3 has 14 residues. The sample holds many counts of this clonotype. As yet, its antigen is unknown. Each CDR3 protein is one row after TCRdb ran MiXCR on the 5' RACE reads. This sample has more than 75,000 distinct CDR3 sequences, with 13% found just once. Material for sequencing was whole blood. This receptor was taken from an adult who was a healthcare worker with PCR-confirmed SARS-CoV-2 infection or an uninfected control (not recorded which). The chain has TRBV5-1 and TRBJ2-2; tentatively, D is TRBD1 (6 bases). The CDR3 nucleotides are TGCGCCAGCAGCCAGGGGACCGGGAATGGGGAGCTGTTTTTT. Translated, it gives CASSQGTGNGELFF.